A selection of T cell receptor beta chains follows, all from one sample in a study of blood T cell repertoires in COVID-19. Assay used: immunoSEQ multiplex PCR; TCRdb lists only in-frame clones, some missing. The sample has 250,000 to 350,000 clones, around nine tenths seen once. Input material: PBMCs or T cells enriched from blood (not recorded which). The receptors here all came from a man in his sixties who had recovered from COVID-19. Each CDR3 is given with its conserved first and last residue. Each record gives: D gene, CDR3 length, V gene, J gene, clone size, CDR3 DNA, CDR3 protein. D genes are given only for firm matches. For some rows the clone size is stated as once, few or many, or as a class when expanded; others skip it.

d_gene: NA; len: 14; v_gene: TRBV7-9; j_gene: TRBJ1-4; abundance: NA; CDR3nt: TGTGCCAGCAGCTCAAGGTTAAGGGGTGAAAAACTGTTTTTT; CDR3aa: CASSSRLRGEKLFF
d_gene: TRBD1; len: 14; v_gene: TRBV14; j_gene: TRBJ1-2; abundance: NA; CDR3nt: TGTGCCAGCAGCCGAGGACAGGAGGCCTATGGCTACACCTTC; CDR3aa: CASSRGQEAYGYTF
d_gene: NA; len: 15; v_gene: TRBV9; j_gene: TRBJ1-2; abundance: NA; CDR3nt: TGTGCCAGCAGCGGCCGATACAGGGTGCAGTATGGCTACACCTTC; CDR3aa: CASSGRYRVQYGYTF
d_gene: TRBD1; len: 16; v_gene: TRBV6-6; j_gene: TRBJ1-1; abundance: once; CDR3nt: TGTGCCAGCACCACTAGAGGGACAGGGGCAAACACTGAAGCTTTCTTT; CDR3aa: CASTTRGTGANTEAFF
d_gene: NA; len: 16; v_gene: TRBV27; j_gene: TRBJ1-5; abundance: NA; CDR3nt: TGTGCCAGCAGTTTAATGGGGGGGCCAAGCAATCAGCCCCAGCATTTT; CDR3aa: CASSLMGGPSNQPQHF
d_gene: NA; len: 15; v_gene: TRBV7-6; j_gene: TRBJ1-1; abundance: NA; CDR3nt: TGTGCCAGCAGCAGAACTATTGATTCCGGGACAGAAGCTTTCTTT; CDR3aa: CASSRTIDSGTEAFF
d_gene: NA; len: 14; v_gene: TRBV13; j_gene: TRBJ1-3; abundance: once; CDR3nt: TGTGCCAGCAGCTTAAGGGACACCAGGAACACCATATATTTT; CDR3aa: CASSLRDTRNTIYF
d_gene: NA; len: 12; v_gene: TRBV12-3/TRBV12-4; j_gene: TRBJ1-2; abundance: NA; CDR3nt: TGTGCCAGCAGTTTAGGGGCTCTTGGCTACACCTTC; CDR3aa: CASSLGALGYTF
d_gene: NA; len: 14; v_gene: TRBV2; j_gene: TRBJ1-6; abundance: NA; CDR3nt: TGTGCCAGCAGTTTTCAGATGATGAATTCACCCCTCCACTTT; CDR3aa: CASSFQMMNSPLHF
d_gene: NA; len: 14; v_gene: TRBV18; j_gene: TRBJ1-1; abundance: NA; CDR3nt: TGTGCCAGCTCACCATTTCGAGGGAGGACTGAAGCTTTCTTT; CDR3aa: CASSPFRGRTEAFF
d_gene: NA; len: 14; v_gene: TRBV7-2; j_gene: TRBJ2-1; abundance: NA; CDR3nt: TGTGCCAGCAGCTTAGTTGGGCTATACAATGAGCAGTTCTTC; CDR3aa: CASSLVGLYNEQFF
d_gene: NA; len: 15; v_gene: TRBV4-3; j_gene: TRBJ1-4; abundance: NA; CDR3nt: TGCGCCAGCAGCCAAGTGGGGGGACTTAATGAAAAACTGTTTTTT; CDR3aa: CASSQVGGLNEKLFF
d_gene: NA; len: 14; v_gene: TRBV10-3; j_gene: TRBJ2-1; abundance: NA; CDR3nt: TGTGCCATCTCGGATGGGCAGCTTTACAATGAGCAGTTCTTC; CDR3aa: CAISDGQLYNEQFF
d_gene: NA; len: 12; v_gene: TRBV4-1; j_gene: TRBJ1-4; abundance: NA; CDR3nt: TGCGCCAGCAGCCAAACGAGGGAAAAACTGTTTTTT; CDR3aa: CASSQTREKLFF
d_gene: TRBD2; len: 15; v_gene: TRBV2; j_gene: TRBJ2-3; abundance: once; CDR3nt: TGTGCCAGCCTCAAAGGACTAGCGGGCACAGATACGCAGTATTTT; CDR3aa: CASLKGLAGTDTQYF
d_gene: NA; len: 15; v_gene: TRBV9; j_gene: TRBJ1-3; abundance: NA; CDR3nt: TGTGCCAGCGCCGGAGGGGCAGCCTCTGGAAACACCATATATTTT; CDR3aa: CASAGGAASGNTIYF
d_gene: TRBD2; len: 14; v_gene: TRBV7-9; j_gene: TRBJ2-3; abundance: NA; CDR3nt: TGTGCCAGCAGCCAGCTAGCGGGTACAGATACGCAGTATTTT; CDR3aa: CASSQLAGTDTQYF
d_gene: TRBD1; len: 14; v_gene: TRBV4-1; j_gene: TRBJ1-4; abundance: NA; CDR3nt: TGCGCCAGCAGCCAAGGGACAGGGGGTGAAAAACTGTTTTTT; CDR3aa: CASSQGTGGEKLFF
d_gene: NA; len: 12; v_gene: TRBV30; j_gene: TRBJ1-1; abundance: NA; CDR3nt: TGTGCCTGGAGTGTATCGTACACTGAAGCTTTCTTT; CDR3aa: CAWSVSYTEAFF
d_gene: NA; len: 13; v_gene: TRBV6-5; j_gene: TRBJ1-1; abundance: NA; CDR3nt: TGTGCCAGCATAAGTACGGGCCACGGGAGAGCTTTCTTT; CDR3aa: CASISTGHGRAFF
d_gene: TRBD2; len: 15; v_gene: TRBV6-5; j_gene: TRBJ2-3; abundance: NA; CDR3nt: TGTGCCAGCAGTTACCAAGCGGGGGGTCCAGATACGCAGTATTTT; CDR3aa: CASSYQAGGPDTQYF
d_gene: NA; len: 13; v_gene: TRBV7-3; j_gene: TRBJ2-1; abundance: NA; CDR3nt: TGTGCCAGCAGCTTAATACTAGGGAATGAGCAGTTCTTC; CDR3aa: CASSLILGNEQFF
d_gene: NA; len: 14; v_gene: TRBV7-9; j_gene: TRBJ2-1; abundance: NA; CDR3nt: TGTGCCAGCACCACATTTCCACAGTACAATGAGCAGTTCTTC; CDR3aa: CASTTFPQYNEQFF
d_gene: TRBD1; len: 13; v_gene: TRBV19; j_gene: TRBJ2-7; abundance: NA; CDR3nt: TGTGCCAGTAGTGGGACAGGGTCTTACGAGCAGTACTTC; CDR3aa: CASSGTGSYEQYF
d_gene: NA; len: 15; v_gene: TRBV5-6; j_gene: TRBJ1-4; abundance: NA; CDR3nt: TGTGCCAGCAGCCGAGACAGGACCTCTAATGAAAAACTGTTTTTT; CDR3aa: CASSRDRTSNEKLFF
d_gene: NA; len: 15; v_gene: TRBV10-3; j_gene: TRBJ2-1; abundance: NA; CDR3nt: TGTGCCATCAGTGGAGAACAGGGAACGTACAATGAGCAGTTCTTC; CDR3aa: CAISGEQGTYNEQFF
d_gene: NA; len: 13; v_gene: TRBV20-1; j_gene: TRBJ1-2; abundance: NA; CDR3nt: TGCAGTGCTAGTAGCACCAGGCCCTATGGCTACACCTTC; CDR3aa: CSASSTRPYGYTF
d_gene: NA; len: 13; v_gene: TRBV6-5; j_gene: TRBJ1-5; abundance: NA; CDR3nt: TGTGCCAGTGGGGGGTCGGGGCATCAGCCCCAGCATTTT; CDR3aa: CASGGSGHQPQHF
d_gene: NA; len: 13; v_gene: TRBV27; j_gene: TRBJ2-5; abundance: NA; CDR3nt: TGTGCCAGCAGTACGGGACTCCAAGAGACCCAGTACTTC; CDR3aa: CASSTGLQETQYF
d_gene: NA; len: 15; v_gene: TRBV6-5; j_gene: TRBJ1-2; abundance: NA; CDR3nt: TGTGCCAGCAGTTACGTCCGGGGAGCTAACTATGGCTACACCTTC; CDR3aa: CASSYVRGANYGYTF
d_gene: NA; len: 12; v_gene: TRBV25-1; j_gene: TRBJ1-5; abundance: NA; CDR3nt: TGTGCCAGCAGCCAGGGCAATCAGCCCCAGCATTTT; CDR3aa: CASSQGNQPQHF
d_gene: NA; len: 16; v_gene: TRBV18; j_gene: TRBJ2-3; abundance: NA; CDR3nt: TGTGCCAGCTCACCACTTGGCCAGACAAACACAGATACGCAGTATTTT; CDR3aa: CASSPLGQTNTDTQYF
d_gene: NA; len: 12; v_gene: TRBV6-5; j_gene: TRBJ2-7; abundance: once; CDR3nt: TGTGCCAGCATCAGAGGGTCCTACGAGCAGTACTTC; CDR3aa: CASIRGSYEQYF
d_gene: NA; len: 13; v_gene: TRBV5-4; j_gene: TRBJ1-6; abundance: NA; CDR3nt: TGTGCCAGCAGCTTGGACAGGGTTCCACCCCTCCACTTT; CDR3aa: CASSLDRVPPLHF
d_gene: TRBD2; len: 15; v_gene: TRBV7-9; j_gene: TRBJ2-1; abundance: NA; CDR3nt: TGTGCCAGCAGCAGCGGGCTAGCGGGAGTGAATGAGCAGTTCTTC; CDR3aa: CASSSGLAGVNEQFF
d_gene: TRBD1; len: 16; v_gene: TRBV11-3; j_gene: TRBJ2-7; abundance: NA; CDR3nt: TGTGCCAGCAGCTCAATTAAGACAGGGCACCTATACGAGCAGTACTTC; CDR3aa: CASSSIKTGHLYEQYF
d_gene: NA; len: 13; v_gene: TRBV19; j_gene: TRBJ1-2; abundance: once; CDR3nt: TGTGCCAGTAGACAAACGGGGGTCGGTGGCTACACCTTC; CDR3aa: CASRQTGVGGYTF
d_gene: TRBD1; len: 16; v_gene: TRBV18; j_gene: TRBJ2-7; abundance: NA; CDR3nt: TGTGCCAGCTCAGTCACCGGGACAGGGGTCTCCTACGAGCAGTACTTC; CDR3aa: CASSVTGTGVSYEQYF
d_gene: TRBD1; len: 17; v_gene: TRBV19; j_gene: TRBJ2-5; abundance: NA; CDR3nt: TGTGCCAGTAGTATCAACAACGCCGGACAGGGGAAAGAGACCCAGTACTTC; CDR3aa: CASSINNAGQGKETQYF
d_gene: NA; len: 15; v_gene: TRBV9; j_gene: TRBJ1-1; abundance: NA; CDR3nt: TGTGCCAGCAGCGTAGGAACCGGGGGGAACACTGAAGCTTTCTTT; CDR3aa: CASSVGTGGNTEAFF
d_gene: NA; len: 15; v_gene: TRBV3-1/TRBV3-2; j_gene: TRBJ2-3; abundance: NA; CDR3nt: TGTGCCAGCAGCCAAGAGGGGGGGCGCGCAGATACGCAGTATTTT; CDR3aa: CASSQEGGRADTQYF
d_gene: NA; len: 13; v_gene: TRBV5-1; j_gene: TRBJ2-1; abundance: NA; CDR3nt: TGCGCCAGCAGCTTTTCAGGGGGAGGTGAGCAGTTCTTC; CDR3aa: CASSFSGGGEQFF